This T cell receptor (beta chain) was identified in a study of shared clonotypes between healthy human individuals. The authors divided CD4+ cells into CD45RA+ naive and CD45RA-negative memory subsets. To note about this clone: Different DNA sequences within this sample yield the same CDR3.

This table comes from immunoSEQ multiplex PCR, and its TCRdb copy is limited to in-frame clones, with some not included. The top ten hold 0.3% to 0.45% of the sample, which has 2 million to 2.5 million clones, around 90% seen once. CDR1 is MDHEN and CDR2 is SYDVKM in the germline V gene. Between the trimmed V and J ends, which lost 6 bases and 3 bases, there was a span of 15 bases. This CDR3 region has 14 residues. The TCR comes from a man between 18 and 35 years old in good health. Some clones in this sample may be carry-over from other donors' samples. The specimen sequenced was naive CD4+ T cells from PBMCs. Subset of the sample: CD45RA+ positively selected. The chain has TRBV28 and TRBJ2-7; unclear D gene. The CDR3 sequence is CASRTPGPFYEQYF. The CDR3 DNA reads as TGTGCCAGCAGAACACCGGGTCCTTTCTACGAGCAGTACTTC. Filled out from reference TRBV28 and TRBJ2-7, the complete variable domain reads DVKVTQSSRYLVKRTGEKVFLECVQDMDHENMFWYRQDPGLGLRLIYFSYDVKMKEKGDIPEGYSVSREKKERFSLILESASTNQTSMYLCASRTPGPFYEQYFGPGTRLTVT.